This is a list of T cell receptor beta chains from one sample in a study of T cell responses to AZD1222 COVID-19 vaccine. Clones were sequenced by immunoSEQ multiplex PCR, and TCRdb holds only the in-frame ones, with some missing. The repertoire holds 75,000 to 100,000 clones, with around 87% as singletons. Specimen: peripheral blood, collected on day 0 of AZD1222 vaccination. Receptor source: an adult in good health. CDR3s include the opening cysteine and the closing phenylalanine or tryptophan. Each record gives: D gene, clone size, V gene, J gene, CDR3 DNA, CDR3 protein. The D gene is left open where the match is weak. A row's size may be missing; if present it is once, few, many or a size class.

.,.,TRBV11-2,TRBJ2-3,TGTGCCAGCAGCGACGGGACATCTAGCACAGATACGCAGTATTTT,CASSDGTSSTDTQYF
.,.,TRBV30,TRBJ1-2,TGTGCCTGGACGGAAAATCGGGTTGGCTACACCTTC,CAWTENRVGYTF
.,once,TRBV15,TRBJ1-1,TGTGCCACCAGCATGAGGGGCATGAACACTGAAGCTTTCTTT,CATSMRGMNTEAFF
.,.,TRBV29-1,TRBJ1-2,TGCAGCGTTGGGGGACATTCCTATGGCTACACCTTC,CSVGGHSYGYTF
.,.,TRBV5-1,TRBJ2-1,TGCGCCAGCAGCCAGCCCGGGACACGGGACCACAATGAGCAGTTCTTC,CASSQPGTRDHNEQFF
TRBD1,.,TRBV7-9,TRBJ2-1,TGTGCCAGCAGCTTTTCGGGACAGAATCACAATGAGCAGTTCTTC,CASSFSGQNHNEQFF
.,.,TRBV1,TRBJ2-7,TGCACCAGCGTACAGGGGGCGCAATACGAGCAGTACTTC,CTSVQGAQYEQYF
.,.,TRBV18,TRBJ2-7,TGTGCCAGCTCACCACCGACGACATACGAGCAGTACTTC,CASSPPTTYEQYF
TRBD1,.,TRBV6-5,TRBJ1-2,TGTGCCAGCAGTTACCAGGGGGACTACACCTTC,CASSYQGDYTF
TRBD1,.,TRBV30,TRBJ1-3,TGTGCCTGGAGAGCGGACAGGTTCTCTGGAAACACCATATATTTT,CAWRADRFSGNTIYF
.,.,TRBV19,TRBJ2-5,TGTGCCAGTAGCTTCGACCCAGGGGCCGTAGAGACCCAGTACTTC,CASSFDPGAVETQYF
.,.,TRBV28,TRBJ1-4,TGTGCCAGCAGTCCCACGCCAGGTGAAACTAATGAAAAACTGTTTTTT,CASSPTPGETNEKLFF
.,.,TRBV29-1,TRBJ1-2,TGCAGCGTTCGGGGTCCGGGAGTTGCTAACTATGGCTACACCTTC,CSVRGPGVANYGYTF
TRBD1,.,TRBV3-1/TRBV3-2,TRBJ2-7,TGTGCCAGCAGCCAGCGACAGGGGGGATTAAGTGAGCAGTACTTC,CASSQRQGGLSEQYF
.,.,TRBV2,TRBJ1-5,TGTGCCAGCAGCCGCAGCAGGGAGGGTAGCAATCAGCCCCAGCATTTT,CASSRSREGSNQPQHF
TRBD1,.,TRBV28,TRBJ1-5,TGTGCCAGCAGTTTAGGCGGACAGGGGAACAATCAGCCCCAGCATTTT,CASSLGGQGNNQPQHF
.,.,TRBV25-1,TRBJ1-2,TGTGCCAGCAGTGCGGACGCGGCTAACTATGGCTACACCTTC,CASSADAANYGYTF
TRBD1,.,TRBV5-6,TRBJ1-4,TGTGCCAGCAGCTTAATGCCGACAGGGGGTAATGAAAAACTGTTTTTT,CASSLMPTGGNEKLFF
TRBD1,.,TRBV7-2,TRBJ2-7,TGTGCCAGCAGGATGACAGGGGGTTACGAGCAGTACTTC,CASRMTGGYEQYF
.,few,TRBV23-1,TRBJ2-7,TGCGCCAGCAGTCTTTTCCCCCATCCATTTACCTACGAGCAGTACTTC,CASSLFPHPFTYEQYF
TRBD1,once,TRBV7-8,TRBJ1-6,TGTGCCAGCAGCCCCCGGGACAGGGTTTTTGAGACCCTCCACTTT,CASSPRDRVFETLHF
.,.,TRBV6-1,TRBJ2-2,TGTGCCAGCAGTGAAGGCAAAGACACCGGGGAGCTGTTTTTT,CASSEGKDTGELFF
.,.,TRBV6-5,TRBJ1-1,TGTGCCAGCAGTATAACAGTTAACACTGAAGCTTTCTTT,CASSITVNTEAFF
TRBD1,.,TRBV28,TRBJ1-1,TGTGCCAGCAGTTCCGAGGGACAGGGGGCAACTGAAGCTTTCTTT,CASSSEGQGATEAFF
.,.,TRBV10-2,TRBJ1-2,TGCGCCAGCAGTGAGTTCCGGCAGGGCGACTATGGCTACACCTTC,CASSEFRQGDYGYTF
TRBD2,once,TRBV13,TRBJ2-1,TGTGCCAGCAGCTCCAAGCGGCTAGCGGGATACAATGAGCAGTTCTTC,CASSSKRLAGYNEQFF
.,.,TRBV12-3/TRBV12-4,TRBJ1-4,TGTGCCAGCAGTCAGTTAGAGAGAAAACTGTTTTTT,CASSQLERKLFF
.,once,TRBV10-1,TRBJ1-1,TGCGCCAGCAGTGAGGTTGGGACGGGGGCTTTCTTT,CASSEVGTGAFF
TRBD1,once,TRBV2,TRBJ1-2,TGTGCCAGCAGGCGGGACAGCAGTCACTATGGCTACACCTTC,CASRRDSSHYGYTF
.,.,TRBV4-1,TRBJ2-5,TGCGCCAGCAGCCAAGATCCCGGGACAACTCAAGAGACCCAGTACTTC,CASSQDPGTTQETQYF
.,.,TRBV4-3,TRBJ1-4,TGCGCCAGCAGCCAAGTGAGGAAGGGCTCTGAAAAACTGTTTTTT,CASSQVRKGSEKLFF
TRBD2,.,TRBV6-2/TRBV6-3,TRBJ2-1,TGTGCCAGCAGCGAAAGCGGGAGTCCCCCCCACAATGAGCAGTTCTTC,CASSESGSPPHNEQFF
.,.,TRBV12-3/TRBV12-4,TRBJ2-1,TGTGCCAGCAGCCCGAGGGATGAGCAGTTCTTC,CASSPRDEQFF
.,.,TRBV28,TRBJ2-7,TGTGCCAGCGGGGGTATGGAGCAGTACTTC,CASGGMEQYF
.,.,TRBV3-1/TRBV3-2,TRBJ2-5,TGTGCCAGCAGCCAAGTAAATGGAGAGACCCAGTACTTC,CASSQVNGETQYF
.,once,TRBV28,TRBJ1-6,TGTGCCAGCAGTTGGTCCGAGGGGACCCCCCTCCACTTT,CASSWSEGTPLHF
TRBD1,once,TRBV7-9,TRBJ1-2,TGTGCCAGCAGCTTAGAGGAGACAGGGAATGGCTACACCTTC,CASSLEETGNGYTF
.,.,TRBV5-4,TRBJ2-3,TGTGCCAGCAGCCATTTTCAGGGAGCAAATACGCAGTATTTT,CASSHFQGANTQYF
.,.,TRBV28,TRBJ1-5,TGTGCCAGCAGTTTACCCCAGAGTAGCAATCAGCCCCAGCATTTT,CASSLPQSSNQPQHF
.,.,TRBV5-6,TRBJ2-5,TGTGCCAGCAGCTTGGCGCTAGCGAGCCAAGAGACCCAGTACTTC,CASSLALASQETQYF
.,.,TRBV5-8,TRBJ1-2,TGTGCCAGCAGGCGCGCCACAGGGTACTATGGCTACACCTTC,CASRRATGYYGYTF
.,.,TRBV6-2/TRBV6-3,TRBJ1-2,TGTGCCAGCAGTTATGAAGGGTGGAGTGGCTACACCTTC,CASSYEGWSGYTF
.,.,TRBV6-6,TRBJ1-1,TGTGCCAGCAGTACGGGAGCCGGACAAGTGAACACTGAAGCTTTCTTT,CASSTGAGQVNTEAFF
TRBD1,.,TRBV28,TRBJ1-5,TGTGCCAGCAGACCAAAGGGGACAGGCTACAATCAGCCCCAGCATTTT,CASRPKGTGYNQPQHF
TRBD2,few,TRBV28,TRBJ2-7,TGTGCCAGCAGTTACTCCATAGCGGGAGTCGGCTCCTACGAGCAGTACTTC,CASSYSIAGVGSYEQYF
.,.,TRBV6-5,TRBJ2-7,TGTGCCAGCAGCCTCGTTCGGGGGGCTTTCAACGAGCAGTACTTC,CASSLVRGAFNEQYF
TRBD1,.,TRBV28,TRBJ1-4,TGTGCCAGCAGTCCACGCCAGGGGGCCGGTGAAAAACTGTTTTTT,CASSPRQGAGEKLFF
.,.,TRBV30,TRBJ1-5,TGTGCCTGGAGTGTAGGGACATTTCTTCAGCCCCAGCATTTT,CAWSVGTFLQPQHF
.,.,TRBV28,TRBJ2-1,TGTGCCAGCATGAACTGGCTAGTACCAACCCGGGAGCAGTTCTTC,CASMNWLVPTREQFF
TRBD2,.,TRBV6-5,TRBJ2-3,TGTGCCAGAAACCCTAGCGGGAGGAGAGGAGATACGCAGTATTTT,CARNPSGRRGDTQYF
.,once,TRBV18,TRBJ2-7,TGTGCCAGCTCGTCGGGTGAGACTATGCCCTACGAGCAGTACTTC,CASSSGETMPYEQYF
TRBD1,once,TRBV7-6,TRBJ1-2,TGTGCCAGCAGCTTGCGTGGACAGGGGGCGGTTGGCTACACCTTC,CASSLRGQGAVGYTF
.,.,TRBV6-1,TRBJ1-5,TGTGCCAGCAGTGACGGGTTTAGGCAGCCCCAGCATTTT,CASSDGFRQPQHF
.,.,TRBV14,TRBJ1-2,TGTGCCAGCAGCCAAGGATTCGGCTATACTAACTATGGCTACACCTTC,CASSQGFGYTNYGYTF
.,.,TRBV30,TRBJ1-5,TGTGCCTGGAGTAGGGAAAGGGGTCAGCCCCAGCATTTT,CAWSRERGQPQHF
TRBD1,once,TRBV11-2,TRBJ1-2,TGTGCCAGCAGCTCAAGACAGGGACTTTCCGGCTACACCTTC,CASSSRQGLSGYTF
.,few,TRBV4-2,TRBJ2-2,TGTGCCAGCAGCCAAGTCCCCGCCGGGGAGCTGTTTTTT,CASSQVPAGELFF
TRBD1,.,TRBV5-6,TRBJ1-4,TGTGCCAGCAGCTTCTCCTGGGACAGAACTAATGAAAAACTGTTTTTT,CASSFSWDRTNEKLFF
.,.,TRBV12-3/TRBV12-4,TRBJ1-1,TGTGCCAGCAGTTTGGGGGCGAACACTGAAGCTTTCTTT,CASSLGANTEAFF